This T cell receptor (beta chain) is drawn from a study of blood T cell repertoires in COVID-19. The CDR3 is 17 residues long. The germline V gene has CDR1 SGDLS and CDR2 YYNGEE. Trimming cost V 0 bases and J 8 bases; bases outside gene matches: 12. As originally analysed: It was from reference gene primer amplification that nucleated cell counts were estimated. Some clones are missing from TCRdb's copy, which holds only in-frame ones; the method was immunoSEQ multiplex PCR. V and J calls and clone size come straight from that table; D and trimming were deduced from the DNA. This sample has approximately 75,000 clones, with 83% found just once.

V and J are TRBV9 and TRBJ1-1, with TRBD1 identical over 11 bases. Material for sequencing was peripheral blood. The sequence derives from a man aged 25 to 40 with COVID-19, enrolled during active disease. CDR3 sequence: CASSVALRTGGVGEAFF. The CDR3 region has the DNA TGTGCCAGCAGCGTAGCTTTAAGGACAGGGGGCGTCGGGGAAGCTTTCTTT.